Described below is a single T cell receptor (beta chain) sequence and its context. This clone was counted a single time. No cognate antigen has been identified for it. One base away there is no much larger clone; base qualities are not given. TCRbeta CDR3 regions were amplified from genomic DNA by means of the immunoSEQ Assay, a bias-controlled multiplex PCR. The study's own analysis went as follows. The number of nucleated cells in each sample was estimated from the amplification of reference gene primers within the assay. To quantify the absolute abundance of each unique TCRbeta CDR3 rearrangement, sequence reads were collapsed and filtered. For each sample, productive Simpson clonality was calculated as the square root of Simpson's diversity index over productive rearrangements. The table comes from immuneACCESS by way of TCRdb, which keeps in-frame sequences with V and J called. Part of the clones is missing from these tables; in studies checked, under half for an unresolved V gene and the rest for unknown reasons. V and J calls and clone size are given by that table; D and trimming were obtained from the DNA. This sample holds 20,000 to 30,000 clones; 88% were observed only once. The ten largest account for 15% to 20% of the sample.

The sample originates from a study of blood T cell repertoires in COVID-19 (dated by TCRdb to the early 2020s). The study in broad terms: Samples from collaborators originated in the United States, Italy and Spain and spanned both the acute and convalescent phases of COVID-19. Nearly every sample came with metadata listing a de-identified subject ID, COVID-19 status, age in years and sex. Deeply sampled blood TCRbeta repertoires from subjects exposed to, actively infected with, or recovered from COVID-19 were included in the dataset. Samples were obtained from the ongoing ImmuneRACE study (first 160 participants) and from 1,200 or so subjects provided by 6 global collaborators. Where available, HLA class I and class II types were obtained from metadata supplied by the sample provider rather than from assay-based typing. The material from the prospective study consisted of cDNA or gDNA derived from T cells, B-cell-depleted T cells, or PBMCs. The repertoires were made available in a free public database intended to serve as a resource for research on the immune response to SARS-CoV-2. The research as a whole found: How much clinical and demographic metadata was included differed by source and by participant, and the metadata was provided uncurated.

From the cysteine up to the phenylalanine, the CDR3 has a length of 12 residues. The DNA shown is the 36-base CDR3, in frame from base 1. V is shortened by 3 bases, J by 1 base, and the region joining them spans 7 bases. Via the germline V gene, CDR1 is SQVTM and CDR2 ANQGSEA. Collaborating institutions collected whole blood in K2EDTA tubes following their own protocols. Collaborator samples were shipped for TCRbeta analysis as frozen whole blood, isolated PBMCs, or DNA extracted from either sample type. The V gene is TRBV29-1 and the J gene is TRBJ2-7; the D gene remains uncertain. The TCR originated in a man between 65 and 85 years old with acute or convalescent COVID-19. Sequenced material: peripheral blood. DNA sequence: TGCAGCGTTGAGTCCAGTTCCTACGAGCAGTACTTC. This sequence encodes CSVESSSYEQYF.